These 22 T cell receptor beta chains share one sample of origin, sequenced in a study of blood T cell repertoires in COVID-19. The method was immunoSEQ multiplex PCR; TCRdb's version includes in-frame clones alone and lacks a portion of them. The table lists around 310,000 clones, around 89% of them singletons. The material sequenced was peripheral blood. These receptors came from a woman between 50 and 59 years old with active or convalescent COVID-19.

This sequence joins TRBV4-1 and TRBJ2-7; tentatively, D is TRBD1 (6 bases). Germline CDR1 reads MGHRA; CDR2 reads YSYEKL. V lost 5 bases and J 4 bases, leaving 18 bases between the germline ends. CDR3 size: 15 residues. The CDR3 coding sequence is TGCGCCAGCAGCTCAACACAGGGTTTAGGGTACGAGCAGTACTTC. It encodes CASSSTQGLGYEQYF.

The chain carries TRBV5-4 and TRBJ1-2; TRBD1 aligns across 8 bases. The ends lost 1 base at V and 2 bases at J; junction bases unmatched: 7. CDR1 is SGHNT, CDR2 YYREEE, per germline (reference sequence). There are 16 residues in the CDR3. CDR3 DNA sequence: TGTGCCAGCAGCTTGTCGACAGGGGTGGCAAACTATGGCTACACCTTC. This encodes CASSLSTGVANYGYTF.

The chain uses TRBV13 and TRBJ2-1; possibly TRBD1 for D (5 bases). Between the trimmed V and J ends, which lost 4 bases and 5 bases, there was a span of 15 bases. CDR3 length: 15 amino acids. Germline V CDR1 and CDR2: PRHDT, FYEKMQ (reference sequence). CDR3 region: CASSSNRQPHNEQFF. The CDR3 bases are TGTGCCAGCAGCTCAAACCGACAGCCACACAATGAGCAGTTCTTC.

CDR3 sequence reads: CATSREYGDRRYEQYF. As DNA, the CDR3 is TGTGCCACCAGCAGAGAGTACGGGGACAGGAGATACGAGCAGTACTTC. The gene calls are TRBV15 and TRBJ2-7; TRBD1 agrees at 8 bases. Looked up from germline, CDR1 is LNHNV and CDR2 is YYDKDF (reference sequence). The CDR3 is 16 residues long. The ends lost 0 bases at V and 4 bases at J; junction bases unmatched: 8.

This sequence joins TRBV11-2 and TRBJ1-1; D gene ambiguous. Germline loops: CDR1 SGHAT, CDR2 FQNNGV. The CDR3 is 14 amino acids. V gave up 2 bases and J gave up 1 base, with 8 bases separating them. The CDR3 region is CASSLMNKNTEAFF. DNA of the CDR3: TGTGCCAGCAGCTTAATGAACAAGAACACTGAAGCTTTCTTT.

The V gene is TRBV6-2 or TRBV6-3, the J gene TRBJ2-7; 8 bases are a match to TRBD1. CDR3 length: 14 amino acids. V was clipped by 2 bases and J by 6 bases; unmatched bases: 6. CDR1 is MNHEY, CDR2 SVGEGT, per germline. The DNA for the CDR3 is TGTGCCAGCAGTTACGGCAGGGGGCAGACCGAGCAGTACTTC. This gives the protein CASSYGRGQTEQYF.

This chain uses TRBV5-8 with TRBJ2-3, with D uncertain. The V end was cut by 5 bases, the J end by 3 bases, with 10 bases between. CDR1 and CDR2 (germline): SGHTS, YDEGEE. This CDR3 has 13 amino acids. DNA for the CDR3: TGTGCCAGCAGACAAACAGCAACAGATACGCAGTATTTT. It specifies CASRQTATDTQYF.

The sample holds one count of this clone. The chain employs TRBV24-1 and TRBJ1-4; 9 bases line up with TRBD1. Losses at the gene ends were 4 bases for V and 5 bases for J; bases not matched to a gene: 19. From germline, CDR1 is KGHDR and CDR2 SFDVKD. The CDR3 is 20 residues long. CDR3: CATSDPTGTGSPLSNEKLFF. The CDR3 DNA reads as TGTGCCACCAGTGACCCCACAGGGACAGGGAGTCCCCTCAGCAATGAAAAACTGTTTTTT.

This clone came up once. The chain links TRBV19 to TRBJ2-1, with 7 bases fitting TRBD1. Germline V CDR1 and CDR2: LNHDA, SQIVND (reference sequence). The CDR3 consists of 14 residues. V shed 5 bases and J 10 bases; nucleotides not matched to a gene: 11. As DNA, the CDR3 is TGTGCCAGTAGTGTAACCGGGACAGAGGTCGAGCAGTTCTTC. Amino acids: CASSVTGTEVEQFF.

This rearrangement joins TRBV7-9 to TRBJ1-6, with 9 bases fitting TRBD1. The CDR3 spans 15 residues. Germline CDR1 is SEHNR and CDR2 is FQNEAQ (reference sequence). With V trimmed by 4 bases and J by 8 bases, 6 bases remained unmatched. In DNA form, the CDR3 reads TGTGCCAGCAGCTCACCCACAGGGGGCTATTCACCCCTCCACTTT. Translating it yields CASSSPTGGYSPLHF.

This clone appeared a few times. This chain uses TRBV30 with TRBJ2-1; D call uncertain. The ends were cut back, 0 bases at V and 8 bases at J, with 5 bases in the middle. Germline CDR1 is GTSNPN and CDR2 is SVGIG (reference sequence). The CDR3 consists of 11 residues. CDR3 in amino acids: CAWSVSHEQFF. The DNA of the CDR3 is TGTGCCTGGAGTGTCTCCCATGAGCAGTTCTTC. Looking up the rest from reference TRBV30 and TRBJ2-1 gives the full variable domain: SQTIHQWPATLVQPVGSPLSLECTVEGTSNPNLYWYRQAAGRGLQLLFYSVGIGQISSEVPQNLSASRPQDRQFILSSKKLLLSDSGFYLCAWSVSHEQFFGPGTRLTVL.

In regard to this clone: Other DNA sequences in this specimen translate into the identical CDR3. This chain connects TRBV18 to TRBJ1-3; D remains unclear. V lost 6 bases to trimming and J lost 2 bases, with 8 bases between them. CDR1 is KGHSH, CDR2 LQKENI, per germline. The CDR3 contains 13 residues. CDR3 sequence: CASSPGAGNTIYF. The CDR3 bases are TGTGCCAGCTCCCCCGGGGCTGGAAACACCATATATTTT.

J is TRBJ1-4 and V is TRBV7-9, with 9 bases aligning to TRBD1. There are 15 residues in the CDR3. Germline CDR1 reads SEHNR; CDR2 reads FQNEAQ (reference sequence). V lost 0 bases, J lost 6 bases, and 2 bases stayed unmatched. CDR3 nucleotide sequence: TGTGCCAGCAGCTTAGCCGGGACAGGGCATGAAAAACTGTTTTTT. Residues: CASSLAGTGHEKLFF.

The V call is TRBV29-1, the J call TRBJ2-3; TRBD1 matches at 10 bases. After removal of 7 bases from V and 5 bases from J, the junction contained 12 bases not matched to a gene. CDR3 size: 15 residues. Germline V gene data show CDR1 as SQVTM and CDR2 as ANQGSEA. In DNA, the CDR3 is TGCAGCGGACTTACCAGACAGGGGGCTCAAGATACGCAGTATTTT. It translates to CSGLTRQGAQDTQYF.

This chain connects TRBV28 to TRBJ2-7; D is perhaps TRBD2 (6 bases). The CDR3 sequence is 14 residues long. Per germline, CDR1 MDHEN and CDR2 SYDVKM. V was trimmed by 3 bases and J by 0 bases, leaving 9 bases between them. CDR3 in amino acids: CASSFWRDSYEQYF. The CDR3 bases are TGTGCCAGCAGTTTTTGGCGGGACTCCTACGAGCAGTACTTC.

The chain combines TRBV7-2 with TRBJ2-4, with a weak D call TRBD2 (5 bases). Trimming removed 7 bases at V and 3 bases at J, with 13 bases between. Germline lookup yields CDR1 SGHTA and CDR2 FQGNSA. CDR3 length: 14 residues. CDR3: CASTTAGGKNIQYF. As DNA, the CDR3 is TGTGCCAGCACTACAGCAGGAGGCAAAAACATTCAGTACTTC.

CDR3 amino acids: CAISESGQPETQYF. In nucleotides, the CDR3 is TGTGCCATCAGTGAGTCGGGACAGCCAGAGACCCAGTACTTC. The chain combines TRBV10-3 with TRBJ2-5; TRBD1 matches 7 bases. This CDR3 is built from 14 residues. CDR1 is ENHRY and CDR2 is SYGVKD in the germline V gene. After removal of 0 bases from V and 4 bases from J, the junction contained 2 bases not matched to a gene.

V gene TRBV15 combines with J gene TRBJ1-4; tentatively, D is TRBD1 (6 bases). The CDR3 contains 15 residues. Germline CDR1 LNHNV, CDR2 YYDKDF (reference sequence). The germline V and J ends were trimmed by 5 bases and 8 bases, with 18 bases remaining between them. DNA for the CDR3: TGTGCCACCAGCTCCCAGGGGTTGGGGAGAGAAAAACTGTTTTTT. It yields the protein CATSSQGLGREKLFF.

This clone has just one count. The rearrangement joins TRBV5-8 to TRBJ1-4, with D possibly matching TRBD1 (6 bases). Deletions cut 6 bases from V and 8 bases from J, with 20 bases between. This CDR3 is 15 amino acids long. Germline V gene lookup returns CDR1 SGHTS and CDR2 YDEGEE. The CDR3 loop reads CASTTVGGSQEKLFF. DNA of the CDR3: TGTGCCAGCACAACTGTTGGGGGCTCACAGGAAAAACTGTTTTTT.

In DNA form, the CDR3 reads TGTGCCAGCAGCCGGGGACAGGGAAGATCGGATGGCTACACCTTC. It is translated as CASSRGQGRSDGYTF. This chain links TRBV6-5 with TRBJ1-2; 9 bases fit TRBD1. This CDR3 has 15 amino acids. V dropped 6 bases and J dropped 6; count of bases not matched to a gene: 11. Germline-derived CDR1 and CDR2 are MNHEY and SVGAGI.

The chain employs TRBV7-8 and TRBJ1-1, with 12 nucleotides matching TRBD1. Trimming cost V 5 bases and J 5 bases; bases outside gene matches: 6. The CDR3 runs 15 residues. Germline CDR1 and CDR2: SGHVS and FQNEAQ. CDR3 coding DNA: TGTGCCAGCAGCAGGGGACAGGGGGCGAAGACTGAAGCTTTCTTT. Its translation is CASSRGQGAKTEAFF.

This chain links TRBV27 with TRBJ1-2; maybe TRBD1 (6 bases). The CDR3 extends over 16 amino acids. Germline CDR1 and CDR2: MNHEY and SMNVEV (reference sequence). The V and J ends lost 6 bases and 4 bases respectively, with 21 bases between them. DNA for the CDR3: TGTGCCAGCAGCCTTAGTTGGGGCAGGGGAACCTATGGCTACACCTTC. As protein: CASSLSWGRGTYGYTF.